The T cell receptor (beta chain) under discussion was sequenced for a study of blood T cell repertoires in COVID-19 (dated by TCRdb to the early 2020s). In the study overall: Samples from collaborators originated in the United States, Italy and Spain and spanned both the acute and convalescent phases of COVID-19. The material from the prospective study consisted of cDNA or gDNA derived from T cells, B-cell-depleted T cells, or PBMCs. Deeply sampled blood TCRbeta repertoires from subjects exposed to, actively infected with, or recovered from COVID-19 were included in the dataset. The repertoires were made available in a free public database intended to serve as a resource for research on the immune response to SARS-CoV-2. Samples came from the ongoing ImmuneRACE study (first 160 participants) plus 1,254 subjects from 6 global collaborators. A de-identified subject ID, COVID-19 status, age in years and sex were almost always included in the sample metadata. Where HLA class I and class II types were available, the types were taken from metadata supplied by the sample provider, not from assay-based typing.

What the research found in general, with its limitations: How much clinical and demographic metadata was included differed by source and by participant, and the metadata was provided uncurated.

The CDR3 starts with the cysteine, ends with the phenylalanine, and has 15 residues. Only the CDR3 DNA stays, 45 bases, in frame from base 1. CDR1 SEHNR and CDR2 FQNEAQ are derived from the germline V gene (reference sequence). V ends up 8 bases short and J 0 bases short, with an unmatched junction base count of 8. This clone was detected a few times. The clone's antigen remains unknown. The sample holds no much larger clone one base away, and base qualities are not on file. The immunoSEQ Assay, a bias-controlled multiplex PCR, was used to amplify TCRbeta CDR3 regions from genomic DNA. In the authors' own workflow: Nucleated cell counts per sample were estimated from amplification of reference gene primers within the assay. Sequence reads were collapsed and filtered to measure the absolute abundance of every unique TCRbeta CDR3 rearrangement. For each sample, productive Simpson clonality was calculated as the square root of Simpson's diversity index across productive rearrangements. TCRdb holds this immuneACCESS table with in-frame rearrangements only. Some clones are missing; in checked studies, unresolved V genes explain under half, and the rest has no known cause. The V and J calls and clone size were taken over from that table, and D and trimming were inferred from the DNA. Within this sample are roughly 180,000 clones, with approximately 86% of them counted one time only. The ten largest clones take up 2.1% of the sample.

Whole blood was collected in K2EDTA tubes by collaborating institutions according to the institutions' own protocols. For TCRbeta analysis, collaborators shipped samples as frozen whole blood, isolated PBMCs, or DNA extracted from either of those sample types. The receptor was isolated from a man aged 70-80 years with active or convalescent COVID-19. In this chain, TRBV7-9 is recombined with TRBJ2-3, with TRBD2 identical over 7 junction bases. Sample: peripheral blood. The CDR3 region: CASASTSASTDTQYF. DNA sequence: TGTGCCAGCGCTTCAACTAGCGCGAGCACAGATACGCAGTATTTT.